A selection of T cell receptor beta chains follows, all from one sample in a study of blood T cell repertoires in COVID-19. TCRdb's copy holds only in-frame clones and misses some; the assay was immunoSEQ multiplex PCR. The repertoire holds tens of thousands of clones, with roughly 90% as singletons. The sample comprised peripheral blood. The receptor source for this set is a man over 45 with acute or convalescent COVID-19. The CDR3 runs from the conserved cysteine through the conserved F or W. D genes are given only for firm matches. Rows may omit the clone size; those that give it use once, few, many or a size class.

J gene: TRBJ2-7; V gene: TRBV5-1; D gene: TRBD2; clone size: -; CDR3 DNA: TGCGCCAGCAGCTGGACTAGCGTTGATTACGAGCAGTACTTC; CDR3 protein: CASSWTSVDYEQYF
J gene: TRBJ2-5; V gene: TRBV20-1; D gene: -; clone size: -; CDR3 DNA: TGCAGTGCTTCTAGGTGGGGCGGCCAGTACTTC; CDR3 protein: CSASRWGGQYF
J gene: TRBJ2-5; V gene: TRBV11-2; D gene: TRBD1; clone size: -; CDR3 DNA: TGTGCCAGCAGAGGGACAGGGGGCTTAGAGACCCAGTACTTC; CDR3 protein: CASRGTGGLETQYF
J gene: TRBJ1-5; V gene: TRBV15; D gene: -; clone size: -; CDR3 DNA: TGTGCCACCAGCAGAGGGCAGGGAAGGAATAGCAATCAGCCCCAGCATTTT; CDR3 protein: CATSRGQGRNSNQPQHF
J gene: TRBJ2-5; V gene: TRBV19; D gene: -; clone size: -; CDR3 DNA: TGTGCCAGGCGACAGGCCGAGACCCAGTACTTC; CDR3 protein: CARRQAETQYF
J gene: TRBJ2-3; V gene: TRBV7-2; D gene: TRBD2; clone size: -; CDR3 DNA: TGTGCCAGCAGCCTATACCTAGCGGGGGCAGAAGATACGCAGTATTTT; CDR3 protein: CASSLYLAGAEDTQYF
J gene: TRBJ2-1; V gene: TRBV5-8; D gene: -; clone size: -; CDR3 DNA: TGTGCCAGCAGCTTGTACTCCCGTGATGAGCAGTTCTTC; CDR3 protein: CASSLYSRDEQFF
J gene: TRBJ2-2; V gene: TRBV24-1; D gene: -; clone size: -; CDR3 DNA: TGTGCCACCAGCGACTTGACAGACACCGGGGAGCTGTTTTTT; CDR3 protein: CATSDLTDTGELFF
J gene: TRBJ2-3; V gene: TRBV30; D gene: -; clone size: -; CDR3 DNA: TGTGCCTGGAGCTCCGCGGCCAAAATCACAGATACGCAGTATTTT; CDR3 protein: CAWSSAAKITDTQYF
J gene: TRBJ2-5; V gene: TRBV10-3; D gene: -; clone size: -; CDR3 DNA: TGTGCCATCAGCACAGGGAGCACCGGGACCCAGTACTTC; CDR3 protein: CAISTGSTGTQYF
J gene: TRBJ1-1; V gene: TRBV6-6; D gene: -; clone size: -; CDR3 DNA: TGTGCCAGCAGTTACCTAGGCCCGGGGAGGGCTGAAGCTTTCTTT; CDR3 protein: CASSYLGPGRAEAFF
J gene: TRBJ2-7; V gene: TRBV11-2; D gene: TRBD1; clone size: -; CDR3 DNA: TGTGCCAGCAACATGGACAGGTCCTACGAGCAGTACTTC; CDR3 protein: CASNMDRSYEQYF
J gene: TRBJ1-5; V gene: TRBV6-5; D gene: TRBD1; clone size: few; CDR3 DNA: TGTGCCAGCAGTTCCGCCGGGACAGGGATCGGGCAGCCCCAGCATTTT; CDR3 protein: CASSSAGTGIGQPQHF
J gene: TRBJ1-4; V gene: TRBV28; D gene: TRBD1; clone size: -; CDR3 DNA: TGTGCCAGCAGTATGGACAGGGGCGGTGAAAAACTGTTTTTT; CDR3 protein: CASSMDRGGEKLFF
J gene: TRBJ1-2; V gene: TRBV5-4; D gene: -; clone size: -; CDR3 DNA: TGTGCCAGCAGCTTGGCAGGGGCAGCTGGTAACTATGGCTACACCTTC; CDR3 protein: CASSLAGAAGNYGYTF
J gene: TRBJ1-1; V gene: TRBV28; D gene: -; clone size: -; CDR3 DNA: TGTGCCAGCACCCCGGGTGGGGCTTTGAACACTGAAGCTTTCTTT; CDR3 protein: CASTPGGALNTEAFF
J gene: TRBJ2-2; V gene: TRBV2; D gene: -; clone size: -; CDR3 DNA: TGTGCCAGCAGTGAATACAGGGCGGACAACACCGGGGAGCTGTTTTTT; CDR3 protein: CASSEYRADNTGELFF
J gene: TRBJ1-1; V gene: TRBV5-1; D gene: -; clone size: once; CDR3 DNA: TGCGCCAGCAGCTTGGGGGCCAGCACTGAAGCTTTCTTT; CDR3 protein: CASSLGASTEAFF
J gene: TRBJ2-5; V gene: TRBV2; D gene: -; clone size: -; CDR3 DNA: TGTGCCAGCAGTGAAGTACAAGAGACCCAGTACTTC; CDR3 protein: CASSEVQETQYF
J gene: TRBJ2-5; V gene: TRBV3-1/TRBV3-2; D gene: TRBD2; clone size: -; CDR3 DNA: TGTGCCAGCAGCCTCTCTAGCGGGGGCCGGGAGACCCAGTACTTC; CDR3 protein: CASSLSSGGRETQYF
J gene: TRBJ1-2; V gene: TRBV6-5; D gene: -; clone size: medium-sized; CDR3 DNA: TGTGCCAGCAGTACCTCGGGCTATGGCTACACCTTC; CDR3 protein: CASSTSGYGYTF
J gene: TRBJ1-2; V gene: TRBV19; D gene: TRBD1; clone size: -; CDR3 DNA: TGTGCCAGTACCCCGGGACAGGGTTACTATGGCTACACCTTC; CDR3 protein: CASTPGQGYYGYTF
J gene: TRBJ1-2; V gene: TRBV12-5; D gene: -; clone size: -; CDR3 DNA: TGTGCTAGTGGTTTGTCACAACAGGCTAACTATGGCTACACCTTC; CDR3 protein: CASGLSQQANYGYTF
J gene: TRBJ2-3; V gene: TRBV4-1; D gene: -; clone size: few; CDR3 DNA: TGCGCCAGCAGCCAAGTCCGACTAGGCACAGATACGCAGTATTTT; CDR3 protein: CASSQVRLGTDTQYF
J gene: TRBJ1-1; V gene: TRBV29-1; D gene: -; clone size: -; CDR3 DNA: TGCAGCGTTGAAAACCGTAGGGGGAGGGTGGACACTGAAGCTTTCTTT; CDR3 protein: CSVENRRGRVDTEAFF
J gene: TRBJ2-1; V gene: TRBV7-7; D gene: -; clone size: -; CDR3 DNA: TGTGCCAGCAGCTTAGGTCAGGGGACCCTAGACAATGAGCAGTTCTTC; CDR3 protein: CASSLGQGTLDNEQFF
J gene: TRBJ1-1; V gene: TRBV18; D gene: TRBD1; clone size: -; CDR3 DNA: TGTGCCAGCTCACTGGCCGGGACAGCAAACACTGAAGCTTTCTTT; CDR3 protein: CASSLAGTANTEAFF
J gene: TRBJ2-3; V gene: TRBV3-1/TRBV3-2; D gene: -; clone size: -; CDR3 DNA: TGTGCCAGCAGCCAAAGGACAGTAGATACGCAGTATTTT; CDR3 protein: CASSQRTVDTQYF
J gene: TRBJ2-1; V gene: TRBV7-9; D gene: TRBD2; clone size: -; CDR3 DNA: TGTGCCAGCGCCAATGAACTAGCGGGGGATGGCAATGAGCAGTTCTTC; CDR3 protein: CASANELAGDGNEQFF